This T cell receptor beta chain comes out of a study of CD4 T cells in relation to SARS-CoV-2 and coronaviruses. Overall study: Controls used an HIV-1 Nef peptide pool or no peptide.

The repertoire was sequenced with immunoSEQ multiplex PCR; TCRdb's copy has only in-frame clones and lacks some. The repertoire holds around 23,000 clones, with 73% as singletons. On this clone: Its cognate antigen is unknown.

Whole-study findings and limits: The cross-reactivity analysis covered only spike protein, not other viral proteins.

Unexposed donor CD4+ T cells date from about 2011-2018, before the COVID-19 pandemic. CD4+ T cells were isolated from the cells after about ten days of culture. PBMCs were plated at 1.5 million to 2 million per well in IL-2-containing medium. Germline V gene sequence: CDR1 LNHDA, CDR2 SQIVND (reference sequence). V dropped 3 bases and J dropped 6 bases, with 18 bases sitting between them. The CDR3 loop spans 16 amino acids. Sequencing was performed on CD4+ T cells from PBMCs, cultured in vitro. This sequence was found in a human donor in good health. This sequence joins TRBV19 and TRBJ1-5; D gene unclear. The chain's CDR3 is CASSIARVRGVQPQHF. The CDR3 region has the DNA TGTGCCAGTAGTATCGCGCGGGTTCGGGGTGTTCAGCCCCAGCATTTT.